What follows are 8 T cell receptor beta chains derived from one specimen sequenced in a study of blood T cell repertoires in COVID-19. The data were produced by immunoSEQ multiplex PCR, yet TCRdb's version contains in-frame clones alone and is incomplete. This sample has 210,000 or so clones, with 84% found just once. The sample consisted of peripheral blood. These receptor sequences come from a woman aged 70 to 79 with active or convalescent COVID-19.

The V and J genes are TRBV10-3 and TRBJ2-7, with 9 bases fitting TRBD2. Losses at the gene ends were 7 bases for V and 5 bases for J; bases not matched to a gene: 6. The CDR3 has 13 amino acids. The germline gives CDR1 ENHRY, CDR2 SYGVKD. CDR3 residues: CAITPREGHEQYF. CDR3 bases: TGTGCCATCACGCCGCGGGAGGGCCACGAGCAGTACTTC.

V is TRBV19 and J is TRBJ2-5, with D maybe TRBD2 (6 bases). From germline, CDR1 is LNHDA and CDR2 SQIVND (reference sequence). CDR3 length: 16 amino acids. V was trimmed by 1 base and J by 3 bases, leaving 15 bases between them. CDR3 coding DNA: TGTGCCAGTAGTATAGGCGCAGGGTGGGGGGAAGAGACCCAGTACTTC. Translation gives CASSIGAGWGEETQYF.

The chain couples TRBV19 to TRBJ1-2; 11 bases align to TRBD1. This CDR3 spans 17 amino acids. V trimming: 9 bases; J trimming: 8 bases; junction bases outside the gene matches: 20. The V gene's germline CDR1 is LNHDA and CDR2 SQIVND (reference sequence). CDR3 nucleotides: TGTGCCAGCCTGGGTCTGAGAAACCGGGACAGGGGGGAAGGCTACACCTTC. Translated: CASLGLRNRDRGEGYTF.

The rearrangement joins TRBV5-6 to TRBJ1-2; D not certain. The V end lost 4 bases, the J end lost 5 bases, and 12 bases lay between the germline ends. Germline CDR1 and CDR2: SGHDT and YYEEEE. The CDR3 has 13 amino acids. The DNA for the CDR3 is TGTGCCAGCAGCCTGAGAGGGAGGTATGGCTACACCTTC. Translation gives CASSLRGRYGYTF.

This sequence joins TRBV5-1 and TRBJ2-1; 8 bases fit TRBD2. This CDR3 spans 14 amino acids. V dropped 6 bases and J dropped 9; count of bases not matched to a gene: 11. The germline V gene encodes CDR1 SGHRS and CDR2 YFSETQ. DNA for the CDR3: TGCGCCAGCAATCGGGAGGGAATGGGAGGTGAGCAGTTCTTC. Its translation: CASNREGMGGEQFF.

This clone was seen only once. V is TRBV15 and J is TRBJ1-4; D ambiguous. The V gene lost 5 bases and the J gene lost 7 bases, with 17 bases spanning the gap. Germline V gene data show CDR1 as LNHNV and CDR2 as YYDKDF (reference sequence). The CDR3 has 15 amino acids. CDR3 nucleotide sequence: TGTGCCACCAGCGGAAGCCTACGGGAAATTGAAAAACTGTTTTTT. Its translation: CATSGSLREIEKLFF.

For the CDR3, the DNA is TGTGCCAGCAGCGCATTAGGGACAGGACTGGGTGAGCAGTTCTTC. Encoded protein: CASSALGTGLGEQFF. This chain joins TRBV5-6 and TRBJ2-1; the match to TRBD1 covers 8 bases. This CDR3 region has 15 residues. Germline V CDR1 and CDR2: SGHDT, YYEEEE. The trim removed 4 bases at V and 9 bases at J, leaving 12 bases unmatched.

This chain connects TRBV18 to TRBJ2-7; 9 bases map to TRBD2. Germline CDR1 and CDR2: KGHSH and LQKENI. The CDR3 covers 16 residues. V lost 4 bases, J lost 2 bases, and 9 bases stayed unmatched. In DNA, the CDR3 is TGTGCCAGCTCACTACAAAGTGGGACTAGCCCCTACGAGCAGTACTTC. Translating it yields CASSLQSGTSPYEQYF.